The sequence of this T cell receptor (beta chain) was determined in a study of T cells in localized non-small cell lung cancer. Study findings and constraints: The highest T cell clonality was in uninvolved adjacent lung, above tumor. When the top 100 tumor clones were examined, a median about 60 of them also appeared in the adjacent lung, which was paired and uninvolved. Overall survival was longer when the density of T cells in the blood was higher. One tumor region alone was sequenced, and heterogeneity therefore remains possible.

About this clone: The antigen is unknown.

There are 16 residues in the CDR3. CDR1 and CDR2 from the germline V gene are SGHTA and FQGNSA. J gave up 0 bases and V 1 base, and 4 bases lay outside the gene matches. Assay used: immunoSEQ multiplex PCR; TCRdb lists only in-frame clones, some missing. The data show around 83,000 clones, about 78% seen once. The chain links TRBV7-2 to TRBJ2-3; TRBD2 aligns across 7 bases. The TCR sequence derives from a man between 35 and 75 years old with stage II squamous cell lung carcinoma. The specimen was PBMCs, collected before any cancer treatment. This CDR3 reads CASSLDFSGSTDTQYF. The CDR3 DNA reads TGTGCCAGCAGCTTAGATTTTAGCGGGAGCACAGATACGCAGTATTTT. Full variable domain (rest looked up from reference TRBV7-2 and TRBJ2-3): GAGVSQSPSNKVTEKGKDVELRCDPISGHTALYWYRQSLGQGLEFLIYFQGNSAPDKSGLPSDRFSAERTGGSVSTLTIQRTQQEDSAVYLCASSLDFSGSTDTQYFGPGTRLTVL.